Only one count was recorded for the clone carrying this T cell receptor beta chain. Its antigen remains unidentified. The data were taken from a study of cytomegalovirus exposure and HLA in healthy donors. Study-level findings and limits: Most TCR sequences showed up rarely, but some public TCRs showed up in many donors. According to reports, the classifier identified cytomegalovirus status with high specificity and sensitivity.

Per germline, CDR1 SEHNR and CDR2 FQNEAQ (reference sequence). The CDR3 length is 16 residues. Trimming cost V 6 bases and J 1 base, with 17 bases left between them. Sequencing used immunoSEQ multiplex PCR; TCRdb keeps in-frame clones, though not all of them. This table holds around 200,000 clones, about 80% found once. The source material was PBMCs. This chain joins TRBV7-9 and TRBJ2-3, with D possibly matching TRBD2 (5 bases). The receptor's source is a young woman in good health and CMV-seropositive. Here the CDR3 DNA reads TGTGCCAGCAGAGCAGAGAGCGGCCGGGGCACAGATACGCAGTATTTT. Encoded protein: CASRAESGRGTDTQYF. The variable domain in full, completed from reference TRBV7-9 and TRBJ2-3, reads DTGVSQNPRHKITKRGQNVTFRCDPISEHNRLYWYRQTLGQGPEFLTYFQNEAQLEKSRLLSDRFSAERPKGSFSTLEIQRTEQGDSAMYLCASRAESGRGTDTQYFGPGTRLTVL.